This TCR beta chain was recovered during a study of blood T cell repertoires in COVID-19. Study summary: Samples of COVID-19 (acute and convalescent) were obtained from the United States, Italy and Spain. Sources were T cells, B-cell-depleted T cells, or PBMCs; the material itself was cDNA or gDNA.

With 5 bases clipped from V and 1 base from J, the junction kept 6 bases outside the gene matches. This CDR3 region has 16 residues. Germline V CDR1 and CDR2: SEHNR, FQNEAQ (reference sequence). A Seattle source enrolled patients during active infection and followed them longitudinally. Authors' data handling: Cell counts per sample came from amplifying reference gene primers. Using immunoSEQ multiplex PCR, the repertoire was profiled, and TCRdb retains in-frame clones only, with some absent. V and J calls plus clone size are reproduced from that table; the DNA served to infer D and trimming. This table has about 68,000 clones, roughly 91% appearing once.

This sequence was found in a man aged 35 to 55 with COVID-19, enrolled during active disease. Material: peripheral blood. V gene TRBV7-9 combines with J gene TRBJ1-5, with 9 bases lining up with TRBD1. The CDR3 region is CASSRQGEGSNQPQHF. The CDR3 region has the DNA TGTGCCAGCAGCCGACAGGGGGAAGGAAGCAATCAGCCCCAGCATTTT.